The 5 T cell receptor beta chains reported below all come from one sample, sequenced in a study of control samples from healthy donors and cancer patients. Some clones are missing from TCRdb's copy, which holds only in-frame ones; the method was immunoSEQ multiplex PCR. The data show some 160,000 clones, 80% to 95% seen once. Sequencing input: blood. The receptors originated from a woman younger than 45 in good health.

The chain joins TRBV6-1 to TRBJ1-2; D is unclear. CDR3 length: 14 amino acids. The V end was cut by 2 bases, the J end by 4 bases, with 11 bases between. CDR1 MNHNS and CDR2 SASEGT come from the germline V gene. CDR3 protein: CASSESGSFYGYTF. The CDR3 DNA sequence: TGTGCCAGCAGTGAATCAGGCTCGTTCTATGGCTACACCTTC.

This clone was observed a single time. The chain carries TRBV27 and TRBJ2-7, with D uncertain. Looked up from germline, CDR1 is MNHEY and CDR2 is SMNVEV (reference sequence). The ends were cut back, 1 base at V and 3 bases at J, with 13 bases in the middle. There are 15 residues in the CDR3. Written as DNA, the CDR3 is TGTGCCAGCAGTTTATATCGCAGCCAAGGCTACGAGCAGTACTTC. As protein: CASSLYRSQGYEQYF.

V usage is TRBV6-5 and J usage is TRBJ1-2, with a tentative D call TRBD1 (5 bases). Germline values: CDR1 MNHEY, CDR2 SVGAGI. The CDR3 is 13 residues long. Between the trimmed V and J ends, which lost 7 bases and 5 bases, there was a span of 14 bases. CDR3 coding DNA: TGTGCCAGCACCCCGGGGACTTCTTATGGCTACACCTTC. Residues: CASTPGTSYGYTF.

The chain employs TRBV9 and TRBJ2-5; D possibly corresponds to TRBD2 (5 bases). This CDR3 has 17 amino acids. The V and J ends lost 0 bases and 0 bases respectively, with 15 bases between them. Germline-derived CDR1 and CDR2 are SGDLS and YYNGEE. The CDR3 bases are TGTGCCAGCAGCGTAGGCCGGGTAACTAGGGACCAAGAGACCCAGTACTTC. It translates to CASSVGRVTRDQETQYF.

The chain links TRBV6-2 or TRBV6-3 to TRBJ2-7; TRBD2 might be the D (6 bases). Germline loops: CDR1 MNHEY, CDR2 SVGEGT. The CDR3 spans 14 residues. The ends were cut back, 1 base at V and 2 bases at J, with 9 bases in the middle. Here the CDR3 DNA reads TGTGCCAGCAGTTACTACGGGGGTCCCTACGAGCAGTACTTC. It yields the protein CASSYYGGPYEQYF.